Sequencing of this T cell receptor beta chain was carried out in a study of vaccination and CD4 T cells after COVID-19. The overall study: Convalescent donors totaled six males and four females, including two who were Hispanic. Study-level findings and limits: The median number of SARS-CoV-2-reactive clonotypes increased from around 20 to 38, a change that did not reach significance.

This clonotype is termed medium-sized. As yet, its antigen is unknown. The Oncomine TCR Beta short-read assay sequenced DNA from cultured CD4+ T cells. TCRdb reanalysed the PCR reads using MiXCR and keeps one entry per CDR3 protein. This sample has about 20,000 distinct CDR3 sequences, with around 50% found just once. Treatment: approximately nine-day PBMC culture with coronavirus spike peptide pools or control peptides (ViraFEST assay). ViraFEST expanded antigen-specific T cells with peptide pools, then sequenced TCRs. Germline CDR1 is MDHEN and CDR2 is SYDVKM. The CDR3 totals 18 residues. The V and J ends lost 4 bases and 0 bases, in that order; junction bases with no gene match: 10.

The chain recombines TRBV28 with TRBJ1-5; 9 nucleotides agree with TRBD1. The receptor was isolated from a human donor who had recovered from COVID-19. The source material was CD4+ T cells from blood, cultured in vitro. CDR3 amino acids: CASSSSGQGTYSNQPQHF. Here the CDR3 DNA reads TGTGCCAGCAGTTCATCGGGACAGGGAACTTATAGCAATCAGCCCCAGCATTTT. The entire variable domain, with the rest obtained from reference TRBV28 and TRBJ1-5, is as follows: DVKVTQSSRYLVKRTGEKVFLECVQDMDHENMFWYRQDPGLGLRLIYFSYDVKMKEKGDIPEGYSVSREKKERFSLILESASTNQTSMYLCASSSSGQGTYSNQPQHFGDGTRLSIL.